The 14 T cell receptor beta chains presented below share a single source sample, sequenced in a study of T-cell memory formation after mild COVID-19. TCRdb analysed the 5' RACE reads with MiXCR anew, one entry per CDR3 protein. The repertoire has 30,000 to 45,000 distinct CDR3 sequences, over 10% of them found once; the top ten carry under 30%. The sample consisted of PBMCs or a T cell subset sorted from them (not recorded which). These TCRs come from a man younger than 30 who had mild COVID-19 (a few samples of this study predate the infection). Cell type and time point are not known.

This clonotype has only a few counts. DNA for the CDR3: TGTGCCAGCAGTCCCGTCGGGGGGGGCGGGCCCACAGATACGCAGTATTTT. Translated: CASSPVGGGGPTDTQYF. The chain links TRBV27 to TRBJ2-3; the match to TRBD2 covers 8 bases. The CDR3 sequence is 17 residues long. Germline V gives CDR1 MNHEY, CDR2 SMNVEV (reference sequence). V trimming: 5 bases; J trimming: 2 bases; junction bases outside the gene matches: 12.

This clonotype has ten or more counts. The chain has TRBV28 and TRBJ1-2, with D possibly TRBD1 on 6 matching bases. CDR1 and CDR2 (germline): MDHEN, SYDVKM. CDR3 length equals 12 residues. The V and J ends lost 7 bases and 5 bases respectively, with 11 bases between them. In DNA, the CDR3 is TGTGCCAGCACCGAAGGGGGGTATGGCTACACCTTC. Its protein product is CASTEGGYGYTF.

The sample holds many counts of this clonotype. V and J are TRBV7-9 and TRBJ1-5; D ambiguous. Germline V gives CDR1 SEHNR, CDR2 FQNEAQ (reference sequence). The CDR3 is 15 amino acids. V lost 3 bases and J 0 bases, leaving 9 bases between the germline ends. The CDR3 reads CASSFGRHSNQPQHF. CDR3 nucleotide sequence: TGTGCCAGCAGCTTTGGTCGTCATAGCAATCAGCCCCAGCATTTT.

This clonotype was seen ten or more times. CDR3 protein: CASSPLPSGANVLTF. The CDR3 nucleotides read TGTGCCAGCAGCCCCCTCCCCTCTGGGGCCAACGTCCTGACTTTC. This rearrangement joins TRBV7-2 to TRBJ2-6; D not resolved. V gave up 5 bases and J gave up 0 bases, with 8 bases separating them. CDR3 length: 15 amino acids. Germline V gene data show CDR1 as SGHTA and CDR2 as FQGNSA.

This clonotype was observed at least ten times. The rearrangement links TRBV4-2 to TRBJ2-7, with D maybe TRBD2 (6 bases). V lost 4 bases and J 2 bases, leaving 15 bases between the germline ends. Germline V lookup: CDR1 LGHNA, CDR2 YNFKEQ. The CDR3 runs to 15 residues. The CDR3: CASSPGTGDPYEQYF. The CDR3 DNA is TGTGCCAGCAGCCCCGGGACTGGGGACCCCTACGAGCAGTACTTC.

Ten or more counts support this clonotype. The gene calls are TRBV4-1 and TRBJ1-5; D unresolved. The CDR3 totals 15 residues. V shed 0 bases and J shed 4 bases, with 10 bases lying between them. In germline, CDR1 is MGHRA, CDR2 YSYEKL. CDR3 loop: CASSQEFGANQPQHF. Here the CDR3 DNA reads TGCGCCAGCAGCCAAGAGTTTGGAGCTAATCAGCCCCAGCATTTT.

At least ten counts were recorded for this clonotype. This chain connects TRBV20-1 to TRBJ2-7, with 12 bases lining up with TRBD1. J was trimmed by 5 bases and V by 3 bases; bases with no gene match: 8. The germline V gene has CDR1 DFQATT and CDR2 SNEGSKA (reference sequence). This CDR3 comprises 15 residues. CDR3 bases: TGCAGTGCTAGTAAGGGACAGGGGGCGCTCGACGAGCAGTACTTC. This translates into CSASKGQGALDEQYF.

Of note for this clonotype: Being one base from a much bigger clone, this may be a read error. The gene calls are TRBV2 and TRBJ2-7; D remains unclear. The V gene's germline CDR1 is SNHLY and CDR2 FYNNEI. V shed 3 bases and J shed 3 bases, with 6 bases lying between them. The CDR3 runs 12 residues. The CDR3: CASSENDYEQYF. The CDR3 DNA is TGTGCCAGCAGTGAGAACGACTACGAGCAGTACTTC.

This clonotype was seen a few times. The rearrangement uses TRBV18 and TRBJ2-6, with a possible D match to TRBD2 (7 bases). Trimming removed 6 bases from V and 0 bases from J, with 18 bases in between. Germline lookup yields CDR1 KGHSH and CDR2 LQKENI. The CDR3 runs 18 residues. DNA of the CDR3: TGTGCCAGCTCCCTGAGGGGGGGGATCTTCTCTGGGGCCAACGTCCTGACTTTC. It yields the protein CASSLRGGIFSGANVLTF.

This clonotype was seen a few times. The chain couples TRBV3-1 to TRBJ2-5, with TRBD1 as a possible D gene (6 bases). This CDR3 is 14 amino acids long. Trimming took off 5 bases at V and 0 bases at J, with 10 bases between the two ends. Germline V CDR1 and CDR2: LGHDT, YNNKEL (reference sequence). The CDR3 loop reads CASSFHRDQETQYF. In DNA form, the CDR3 reads TGTGCCAGCAGCTTCCACAGGGACCAAGAGACCCAGTACTTC.

This clonotype showed up many times. The chain couples TRBV3-1 to TRBJ2-3; 11 positions match TRBD2. This CDR3 has 18 residues. V lost 3 bases, J lost 2 bases, and 10 bases stayed unmatched. Germline CDR1 LGHDT, CDR2 YNNKEL (reference sequence). For the CDR3, the DNA is TGTGCCAGCAGCCACCCCACTGGGACTAGCGGATTCACAGATACGCAGTATTTT. Translated: CASSHPTGTSGFTDTQYF.

This clonotype has ten or more counts. The chain employs TRBV7-2 and TRBJ2-3; no definite D call. The V end lost 4 bases, the J end lost 6 bases, and 11 bases lay between the germline ends. The V gene's germline CDR1 is SGHTA and CDR2 FQGNSA. The CDR3 contains 13 residues. The CDR3 bases are TGTGCCAGCAGCTCTGTAGAGAGGGATACGCAGTATTTT. It yields the protein CASSSVERDTQYF.

In its sample, this clonotype was seen many times. The genes are TRBV20-1 and TRBJ2-5; 14 nucleotides match TRBD2. Per germline, CDR1 DFQATT and CDR2 SNEGSKA (reference sequence). V was pared by 6 bases and J by 2 bases, with 11 bases of the junction left unmatched. The CDR3 spans 17 residues. This CDR3 is CSAPRGTSGGEQETQYF. The CDR3 nucleotides read TGCAGTGCCCCGCGGGGGACTAGCGGGGGTGAACAAGAGACCCAGTACTTC.

This clonotype was counted only a few times. V is TRBV12-3 or TRBV12-4 and J is TRBJ1-5; tentative D call: TRBD1 (6 bases). V shed 2 bases and J shed 2 bases, with 10 bases lying between them. The CDR3 extends over 15 amino acids. The CDR3 region has the DNA TGTGCCAGCAGTTTAACTGGGGGCCGCAATCAGCCCCAGCATTTT. Translated: CASSLTGGRNQPQHF.